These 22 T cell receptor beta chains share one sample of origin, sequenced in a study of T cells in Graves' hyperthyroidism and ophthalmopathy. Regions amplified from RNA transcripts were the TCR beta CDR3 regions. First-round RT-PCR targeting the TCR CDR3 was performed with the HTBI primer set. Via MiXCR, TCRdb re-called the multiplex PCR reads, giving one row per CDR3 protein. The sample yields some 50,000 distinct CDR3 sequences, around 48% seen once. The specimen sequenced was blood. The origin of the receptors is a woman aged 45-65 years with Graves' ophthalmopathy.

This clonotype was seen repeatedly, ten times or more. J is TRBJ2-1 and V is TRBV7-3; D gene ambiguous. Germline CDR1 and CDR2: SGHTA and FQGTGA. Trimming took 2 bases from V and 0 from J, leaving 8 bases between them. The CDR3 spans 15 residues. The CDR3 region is CASSLESSSYNEQFF. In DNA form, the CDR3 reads TGTGCCAGCAGCTTAGAGTCCAGCTCCTACAATGAGCAGTTCTTC.

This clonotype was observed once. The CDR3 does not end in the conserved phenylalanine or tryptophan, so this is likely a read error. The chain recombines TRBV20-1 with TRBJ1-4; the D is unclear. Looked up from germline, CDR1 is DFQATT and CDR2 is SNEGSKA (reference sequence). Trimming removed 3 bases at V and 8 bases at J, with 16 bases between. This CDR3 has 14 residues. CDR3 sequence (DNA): TGCAGTGCTAGTATCGTGACTGGATTCGAAAAACTGTTTCTT. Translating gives CSASIVTGFEKLFL.

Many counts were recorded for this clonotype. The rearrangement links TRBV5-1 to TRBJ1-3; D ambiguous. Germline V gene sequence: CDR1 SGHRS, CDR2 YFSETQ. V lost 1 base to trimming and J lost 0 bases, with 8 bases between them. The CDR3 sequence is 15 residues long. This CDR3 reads CASSLTGSSGNTIYF. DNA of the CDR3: TGCGCCAGCAGCTTGACCGGTTCCTCTGGAAACACCATATATTTT. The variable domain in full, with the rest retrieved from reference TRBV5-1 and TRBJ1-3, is KAGVTQTPRYLIKTRGQQVTLSCSPISGHRSVSWYQQTPGQGLQFLFEYFSETQRNKGNFPGRFSGRQFSNSRSEMNVSTLELGDSALYLCASSLTGSSGNTIYFGEGSWLTVV.

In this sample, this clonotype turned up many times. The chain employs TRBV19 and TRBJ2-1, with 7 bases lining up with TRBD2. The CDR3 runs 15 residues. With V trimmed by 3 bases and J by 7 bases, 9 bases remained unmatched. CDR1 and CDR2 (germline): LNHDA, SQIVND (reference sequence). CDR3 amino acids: CASSIGGGSGNEQFF. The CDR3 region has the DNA TGTGCCAGTAGTATTGGCGGCGGGAGTGGAAATGAGCAGTTCTTC. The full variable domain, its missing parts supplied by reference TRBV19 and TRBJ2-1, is DGGITQSPKYLFRKEGQNVTLSCEQNLNHDAMYWYRQDPGQGLRLIYYSQIVNDFQKGDIAEGYSVSREKKESFPLTVTSAQKNPTAFYLCASSIGGGSGNEQFFGPGTRLTVL.

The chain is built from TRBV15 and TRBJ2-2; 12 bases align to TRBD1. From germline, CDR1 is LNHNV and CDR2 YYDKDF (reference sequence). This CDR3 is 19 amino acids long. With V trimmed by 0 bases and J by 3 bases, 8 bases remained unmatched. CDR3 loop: CATSRDRGTGGADTGELFF. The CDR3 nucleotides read TGTGCCACCAGCAGAGATCGCGGGACAGGGGGCGCGGACACCGGGGAGCTGTTTTTT.

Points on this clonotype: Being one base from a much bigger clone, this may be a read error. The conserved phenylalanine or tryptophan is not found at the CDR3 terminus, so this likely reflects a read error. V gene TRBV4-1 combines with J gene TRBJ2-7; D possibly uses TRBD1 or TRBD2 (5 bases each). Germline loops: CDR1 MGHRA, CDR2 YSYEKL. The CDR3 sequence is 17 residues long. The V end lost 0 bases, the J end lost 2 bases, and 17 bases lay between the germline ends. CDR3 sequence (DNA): TGCGCCAGCAGCCAAGAGGAGGCCCGGACACCAACCTACGAGCAGTACCTC. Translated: CASSQEEARTPTYEQYL.

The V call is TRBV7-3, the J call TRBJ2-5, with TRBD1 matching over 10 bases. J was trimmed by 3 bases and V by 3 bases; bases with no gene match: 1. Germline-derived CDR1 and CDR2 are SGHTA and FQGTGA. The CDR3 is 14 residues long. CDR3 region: CASSFGTGEETQYF. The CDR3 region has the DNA TGTGCCAGCAGCTTTGGGACAGGGGAAGAGACCCAGTACTTC.

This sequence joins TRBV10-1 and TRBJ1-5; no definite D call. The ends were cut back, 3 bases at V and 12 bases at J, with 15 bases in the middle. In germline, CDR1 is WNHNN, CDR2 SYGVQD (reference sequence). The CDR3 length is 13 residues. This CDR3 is CASSEDPVAVQHF. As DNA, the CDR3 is TGCGCCAGCAGTGAAGATCCGGTTGCAGTCCAGCATTTT.

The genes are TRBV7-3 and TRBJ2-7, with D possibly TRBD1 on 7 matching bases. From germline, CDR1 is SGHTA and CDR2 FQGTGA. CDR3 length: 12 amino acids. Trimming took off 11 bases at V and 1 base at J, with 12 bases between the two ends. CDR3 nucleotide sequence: TGTGCCGGGCAGGGGGGTTCCTACGAGCAGTACTTC. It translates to CAGQGGSYEQYF.

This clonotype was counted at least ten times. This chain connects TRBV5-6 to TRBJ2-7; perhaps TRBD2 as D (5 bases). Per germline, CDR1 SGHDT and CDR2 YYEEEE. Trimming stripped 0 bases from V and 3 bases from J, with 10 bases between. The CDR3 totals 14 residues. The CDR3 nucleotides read TGTGCCAGCAGCTTGGGTCTAGCTATCTACGAGCAGTACTTC. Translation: CASSLGLAIYEQYF.

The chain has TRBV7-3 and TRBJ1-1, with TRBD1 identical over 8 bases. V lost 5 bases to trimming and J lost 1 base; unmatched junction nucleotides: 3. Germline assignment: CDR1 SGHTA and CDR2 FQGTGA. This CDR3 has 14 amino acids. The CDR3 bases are TGTGCCAGCAGCATCGGACAGGGGAACACTGAAGCTTTCTTT. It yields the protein CASSIGQGNTEAFF.

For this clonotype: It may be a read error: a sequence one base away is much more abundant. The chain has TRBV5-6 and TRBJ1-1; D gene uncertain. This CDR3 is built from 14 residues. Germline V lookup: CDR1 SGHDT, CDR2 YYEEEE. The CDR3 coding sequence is TGTGCCAGCAGGGCCGGCGTTGATAGGACTGAAGCTTGCTTT. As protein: CASRAGVDRTEACF.

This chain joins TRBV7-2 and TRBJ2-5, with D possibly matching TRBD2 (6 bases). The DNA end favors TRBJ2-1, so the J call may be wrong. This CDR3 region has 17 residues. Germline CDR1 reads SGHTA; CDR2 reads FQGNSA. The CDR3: CASNSSLGRGREETQFF. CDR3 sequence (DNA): TGTGCCAGCAACTCTAGCCTGGGGCGTGGGCGGGAAGAGACCCAGTTCTTC.

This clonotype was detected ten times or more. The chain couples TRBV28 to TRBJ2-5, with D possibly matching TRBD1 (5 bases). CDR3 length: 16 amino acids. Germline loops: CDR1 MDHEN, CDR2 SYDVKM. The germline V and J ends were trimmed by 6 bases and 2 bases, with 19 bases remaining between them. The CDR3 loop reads CASSLPHRNEQETQYF. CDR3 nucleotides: TGTGCCAGCAGCTTACCCCACAGGAATGAGCAAGAGACCCAGTACTTC.

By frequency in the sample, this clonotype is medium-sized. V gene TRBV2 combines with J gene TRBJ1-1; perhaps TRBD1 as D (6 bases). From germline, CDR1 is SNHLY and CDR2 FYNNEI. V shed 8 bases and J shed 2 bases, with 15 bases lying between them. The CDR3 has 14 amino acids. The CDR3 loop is CASSTGTPNTEAFF. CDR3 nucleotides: TGTGCCAGCTCAACCGGGACACCTAACACTGAAGCTTTCTTT.

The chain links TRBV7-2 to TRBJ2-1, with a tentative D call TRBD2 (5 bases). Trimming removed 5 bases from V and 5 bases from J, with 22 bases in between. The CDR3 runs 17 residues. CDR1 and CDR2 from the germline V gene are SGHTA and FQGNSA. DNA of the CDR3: TGTGCCAGCAGCCGCCAAGGGCGGGCTAGCCCCAACAATGAGCAGTTCTTC. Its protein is CASSRQGRASPNNEQFF. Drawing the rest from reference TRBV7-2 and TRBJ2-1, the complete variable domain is GAGVSQSPSNKVTEKGKDVELRCDPISGHTALYWYRQSLGQGLEFLIYFQGNSAPDKSGLPSDRFSAERTGGSVSTLTIQRTQQEDSAVYLCASSRQGRASPNNEQFFGPGTRLTVL.

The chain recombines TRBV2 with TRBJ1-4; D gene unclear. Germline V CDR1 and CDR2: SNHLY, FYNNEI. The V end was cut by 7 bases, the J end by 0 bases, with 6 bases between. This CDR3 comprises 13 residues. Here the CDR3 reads CASNPATNEKLFF. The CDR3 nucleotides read TGTGCCAGCAATCCAGCAACTAATGAAAAACTGTTTTTT.

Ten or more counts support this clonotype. CDR3 coding DNA: TGTGCCAGTTGGGACGGACTATATAGCAATCAGCCCCAGCATTTT. It translates to CASWDGLYSNQPQHF. The J gene is TRBJ1-5, the V gene TRBV2; D might be TRBD1 (5 bases). Trimming shortened V by 9 bases and J by 0 bases, and 15 bases separated the two germline ends. Germline CDR1 is SNHLY and CDR2 is FYNNEI. This CDR3 is built from 15 residues. Full variable domain (outside the CDR3, taken from reference TRBV2 and TRBJ1-5): EPEVTQTPSHQVTQMGQEVILRCVPISNHLYFYWYRQILGQKVEFLVSFYNNEISEKSEIFDDQFSVERPDGSNFTLKIRSTKLEDSAMYFCASWDGLYSNQPQHFGDGTRLSIL.

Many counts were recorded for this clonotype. The CDR3 reads CASSQDPAPVEQFF. The CDR3 DNA reads TGCGCCAGCAGCCAAGATCCCGCGCCAGTTGAGCAGTTCTTC. The chain combines TRBV4-3 with TRBJ2-1; unclear D gene. In germline, CDR1 is LGHNA, CDR2 YSLEER. The V gene lost 0 bases and the J gene lost 9 bases, with 12 bases spanning the gap. This CDR3 has 14 amino acids.

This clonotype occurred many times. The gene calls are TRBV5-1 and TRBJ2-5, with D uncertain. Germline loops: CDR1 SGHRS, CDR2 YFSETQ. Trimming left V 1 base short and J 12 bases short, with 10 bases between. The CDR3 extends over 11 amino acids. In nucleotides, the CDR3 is TGCGCCAGCAGCTTGATGGACGACAAGTACTTC. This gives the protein CASSLMDDKYF.

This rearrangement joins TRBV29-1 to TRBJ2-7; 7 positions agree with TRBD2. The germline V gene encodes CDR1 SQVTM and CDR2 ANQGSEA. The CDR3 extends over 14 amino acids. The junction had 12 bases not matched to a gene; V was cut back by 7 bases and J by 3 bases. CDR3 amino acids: CSGLGEGRVYEQYF. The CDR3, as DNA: TGCAGCGGATTGGGGGAGGGGAGGGTCTACGAGCAGTACTTC.

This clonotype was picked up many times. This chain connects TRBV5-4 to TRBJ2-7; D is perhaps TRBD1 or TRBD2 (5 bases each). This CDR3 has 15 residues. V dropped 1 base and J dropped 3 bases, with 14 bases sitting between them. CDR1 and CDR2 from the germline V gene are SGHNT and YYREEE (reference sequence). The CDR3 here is CASSLQGMGVYEQYF. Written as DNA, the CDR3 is TGTGCCAGCAGCTTGCAGGGTATGGGGGTCTACGAGCAGTACTTC. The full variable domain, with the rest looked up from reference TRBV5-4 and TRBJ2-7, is ETGVTQSPTHLIKTRGQQVTLRCSSQSGHNTVSWYQQALGQGPQFIFQYYREEENGRGNFPPRFSGLQFPNYSSELNVNALELDDSALYLCASSLQGMGVYEQYFGPGTRLTVT.